Each of the 26 T cell receptor beta chains below was sequenced from the same sample in a study of CD8 T cells in ankylosing spondylitis. Study results and caveats: Seemingly characteristic of ankylosing spondylitis blood was a TCR beta motif consisting of about 8 highly homologous variants.

TCRdb reprocessed the 5' RACE reads with MiXCR, giving one entry per CDR3 protein. The sample carries some 140,000 distinct CDR3 sequences, about 15% recorded once. Their specific antigens are unknown. Specimen: blood, either unsorted or a sorted T cell fraction (not recorded which). These TCRs come from a male donor with ankylosing spondylitis.

V is TRBV5-1 and J is TRBJ1-1; D is ambiguous. Germline assignment: CDR1 SGHRS and CDR2 YFSETQ. There are 14 residues in the CDR3. Trimming left V 0 bases short and J 6 bases short, with 12 bases between. CDR3 loop: CASSLGPEVAEAFF. The DNA for the CDR3 is TGCGCCAGCAGCTTGGGACCAGAAGTAGCTGAAGCTTTCTTT.

The rearrangement links TRBV20-1 to TRBJ2-2; 8 nucleotides align to TRBD2. This CDR3 has 16 amino acids. Germline assignment: CDR1 DFQATT and CDR2 SNEGSKA (reference sequence). The J segment lost 1 base and the V segment lost 0 bases, leaving 4 bases of the junction unmatched. CDR3 DNA: TGCAGTGCTAGAGATCGGGCGGGAGGGAACACCGGGGAGCTGTTTTTT. It codes for CSARDRAGGNTGELFF.

This chain uses TRBV9 with TRBJ2-1, with D perhaps matching TRBD2 (6 bases). CDR3 size: 15 residues. In germline, CDR1 is SGDLS, CDR2 YYNGEE. V lost 5 bases to trimming and J lost 2 bases, with 14 bases between them. CDR3: CASSPGTAPYNEQFF. The CDR3 nucleotides read TGTGCCAGCAGTCCCGGGACTGCACCCTACAATGAGCAGTTCTTC.

V usage is TRBV12-3 or TRBV12-4 and J usage is TRBJ2-1, with a weak D call TRBD1 (6 bases). This CDR3 is 14 amino acids long. Trimming shortened V by 6 bases and J by 9 bases, and 18 bases separated the two germline ends. CDR3 protein: CASSRRDNQGEQFF. The CDR3 region has the DNA TGTGCCAGCAGCAGACGGGACAATCAGGGTGAGCAGTTCTTC.

This clonotype was seen only a few times. CDR3 sequence (DNA): TGTGCCAGCAGCTTGACTAGCGGGGTGGGGTGGGGAAACATTCAGTACTTC. This gives the protein CASSLTSGVGWGNIQYF. V usage is TRBV5-6 and J usage is TRBJ2-4, with 10 positions matching TRBD2. This CDR3 contains 17 residues. Trimming cost V 1 base and J 6 bases; bases outside gene matches: 10. CDR1 SGHDT and CDR2 YYEEEE come from the germline V gene. Filled out from reference TRBV5-6 and TRBJ2-4, the complete variable domain reads DAGVTQSPTHLIKTRGQQVTLRCSPKSGHDTVSWYQQALGQGPQFIFQYYEEEERQRGNFPDRFSGHQFPNYSSELNVNALLLGDSALYLCASSLTSGVGWGNIQYFGAGTRLSVL.

The V gene is TRBV6-1, the J gene TRBJ2-3; 12 bases fit TRBD2. Germline V CDR1 and CDR2: MNHNS, SASEGT. This CDR3 spans 18 amino acids. After removal of 7 bases from V and 4 bases from J, the junction contained 15 bases not matched to a gene. CDR3 loop: CASMGLAGGPSMADTQYF. The CDR3 DNA is TGTGCCAGCATGGGGCTAGCGGGAGGGCCCTCAATGGCAGATACGCAGTATTTT.

This clonotype was observed a few times. As DNA, the CDR3 is TGTGCCAGCAGTATCCGGGACAGAGGTCCCTACGAGCAGTACTTC. As protein: CASSIRDRGPYEQYF. The rearrangement joins TRBV6-1 to TRBJ2-7; TRBD1 agrees at 7 bases. Germline V gene data show CDR1 as MNHNS and CDR2 as SASEGT. The CDR3 runs 15 residues. The J segment lost 2 bases and the V segment lost 5 bases, leaving 9 bases of the junction unmatched.

This clonotype was found a few times. The gene calls are TRBV27 and TRBJ2-7, with D perhaps TRBD1 or TRBD2 (5 bases each). CDR1 is MNHEY and CDR2 is SMNVEV in the germline V gene (reference sequence). The CDR3 has 11 residues. Trimming took 6 bases from V and 6 from J, leaving 9 bases between them. The CDR3 spells CASSRDGEQYF. CDR3 DNA: TGTGCCAGCAGCCGGGACGGCGAGCAGTACTTC.

This clonotype was seen repeatedly, ten times or more. V is TRBV28 and J is TRBJ2-7; a weak D match, TRBD1 (6 bases). The V end lost 6 bases, the J end lost 2 bases, and 32 bases lay between the germline ends. The CDR3 extends over 20 amino acids. Germline assignment: CDR1 MDHEN and CDR2 SYDVKM. The CDR3 region is CASRRVGALYGSGPTYEQYF. The CDR3 DNA follows: TGTGCCAGCAGGAGGGTGGGGGCCCTGTATGGGAGCGGTCCGACCTACGAGCAGTACTTC.

The chain joins TRBV14 to TRBJ2-1, with D possibly called TRBD1 or TRBD2 (6 bases each). The length of the CDR3 is 17 residues. Germline V gives CDR1 SGHDN, CDR2 FVKESK. V was pared by 4 bases and J by 5 bases, with 21 bases between. The CDR3 sequence is CASSRGVSQGINNEQFF. The CDR3, as DNA: TGTGCCAGCAGCCGGGGGGTATCTCAGGGGATCAACAATGAGCAGTTCTTC.

This clonotype was seen a few times. V and J are TRBV20-1 and TRBJ2-1; 8 bases match TRBD2. J gave up 2 bases and V 2 bases, and 14 bases lay outside the gene matches. The CDR3 runs to 18 residues. Germline values: CDR1 DFQATT, CDR2 SNEGSKA (reference sequence). This chain's CDR3 is CSARYGLAGPIPYNEQFF. The CDR3 bases are TGCAGTGCTAGATATGGTCTAGCGGGCCCCATACCCTACAATGAGCAGTTCTTC.

With regard to this clonotype: A much larger clone differs from this one at a single base, so this may be a read error. The rearrangement joins TRBV29-1 to TRBJ2-1; D is unclear. The length of the CDR3 is 15 residues. Looked up from germline, CDR1 is SQVTM and CDR2 is ANQGSEA. Trimming removed 5 bases from V and 8 bases from J, with 22 bases in between. CDR3 loop: CSVLLFIGHRDEQFF. CDR3 bases: TGCAGCGTTTTACTATTTATTGGGCATCGGGATGAGCAGTTCTTC.

V usage is TRBV28 and J usage is TRBJ2-2, with D perhaps matching TRBD1 (5 bases). CDR3 length equals 10 residues. Germline-derived CDR1 and CDR2 are MDHEN and SYDVKM. V was cut by 10 bases and J by 6 bases, with 6 bases left in between. The CDR3 loop reads CATGSGELFF. The CDR3 DNA sequence: TGTGCCACAGGGTCCGGGGAGCTGTTTTTT.

There are a few counts of this clonotype. The chain joins TRBV27 to TRBJ2-1; no definite D call. Germline CDR1 reads MNHEY; CDR2 reads SMNVEV (reference sequence). Trimming shortened V by 3 bases and J by 9 bases, and 6 bases separated the two germline ends. The CDR3 spans 11 residues. DNA of the CDR3: TGTGCCAGCAGTTTCCACAGTGAGCAGTTCTTC. Encoded protein: CASSFHSEQFF.

This clonotype was found a few times. This chain connects TRBV27 to TRBJ1-5, with D hard to call. The CDR3 runs to 13 residues. The germline V gene encodes CDR1 MNHEY and CDR2 SMNVEV (reference sequence). The V and J ends lost 5 bases and 3 bases respectively, with 8 bases between them. The CDR3 loop reads CASSTNVNQPQHF. The DNA for the CDR3 is TGTGCCAGCAGTACCAACGTCAATCAGCCCCAGCATTTT.

In its sample, this clonotype was seen a few times. V and J are TRBV28 and TRBJ1-6; D is ambiguous. Germline assignment: CDR1 MDHEN and CDR2 SYDVKM. The CDR3 is made up of 16 amino acids. V shed 5 bases and J shed 1 base, with 12 bases lying between them. The CDR3 DNA sequence: TGTGCCAGCAGTGCGGGATTGTGGTCCTATAATTCACCCCTCCACTTT. Translated, it gives CASSAGLWSYNSPLHF.

The sample holds a few counts of this clonotype. V is TRBV4-3 and J is TRBJ1-4; possible D gene TRBD1, 5 bases. Germline CDR1 reads LGHNA; CDR2 reads YSLEER. Trimming cost V 0 bases and J 7 bases, with 18 bases left between them. CDR3 size: 17 residues. The CDR3 DNA sequence: TGCGCCAGCAGCCAAGAATGGGGCATGGGAGCTTCTGAAAAACTGTTTTTT. As protein: CASSQEWGMGASEKLFF.

The chain recombines TRBV12-3 or TRBV12-4 with TRBJ2-7; D not resolved. This CDR3 region has 12 residues. Trimming cost V 7 bases and J 2 bases, with 9 bases left between them. CDR3 in DNA: TGTGCCAGCATGGGTGGGGCCTACGAGCAGTACTTC. It yields the protein CASMGGAYEQYF.

The V gene is TRBV2, the J gene TRBJ1-1; no definite D call. This CDR3 has 16 amino acids. CDR1 is SNHLY and CDR2 is FYNNEI in the germline V gene. The V and J ends lost 4 bases and 3 bases respectively, with 18 bases between them. Here the CDR3 reads CASSVVRGKEDTEAFF. DNA of the CDR3: TGTGCCAGCAGTGTAGTCCGGGGAAAGGAGGACACTGAAGCTTTCTTT.

This clonotype counts as medium-sized. The rearrangement joins TRBV5-1 to TRBJ2-7, with 8 bases lining up with TRBD1. V dropped 6 bases and J dropped 5; count of bases not matched to a gene: 16. Germline V gene lookup returns CDR1 SGHRS and CDR2 YFSETQ. CDR3 length: 16 residues. The CDR3 DNA reads TGCGCCAGCACCATGGACAGGGTTACTCCGTCGGACGAGCAGTACTTC. Its protein product is CASTMDRVTPSDEQYF.

This clonotype has at least ten counts. The CDR3 loop is CASSLPETWNNEQFF. The CDR3 bases are TGCGCCAGCAGCTTGCCTGAGACCTGGAACAATGAGCAGTTCTTC. The rearrangement joins TRBV5-1 to TRBJ2-1; D remains ambiguous. The CDR3 loop spans 15 amino acids. CDR1 is SGHRS and CDR2 is YFSETQ in the germline V gene. V was shortened by 1 base and J by 5 bases, with 13 bases between the two germline ends.

CDR3 amino acids: CASSRRGSTEAFF. The CDR3 DNA follows: TGTGCCAGCAGTCGCAGGGGATCCACTGAAGCTTTCTTT. The chain is built from TRBV27 and TRBJ1-1; TRBD1 is a possible D gene (6 bases). CDR3 size: 13 residues. Germline values: CDR1 MNHEY, CDR2 SMNVEV (reference sequence). V was cut by 5 bases and J by 4 bases, with 11 bases left in between.

The chain couples TRBV6-2 or TRBV6-3 to TRBJ2-7; D remains unclear. The CDR3 is made up of 15 amino acids. The germline CDR1 and CDR2 sequences are MNHEY and SVGEGT. Trimming removed 0 bases at V and 0 bases at J, with 9 bases between. The CDR3 is CASSYSDSSSYEQYF. For the CDR3, the DNA is TGTGCCAGCAGTTACTCCGACTCGAGCTCCTACGAGCAGTACTTC.

This chain connects TRBV27 to TRBJ1-2, with a possible D match to TRBD1 (6 bases). The V end was cut by 0 bases, the J end by 5 bases, with 13 bases between. The CDR3 spans 15 residues. Germline V gene data show CDR1 as MNHEY and CDR2 as SMNVEV (reference sequence). The CDR3 region is CASSLSLGAVYGYTF. The CDR3 DNA reads as TGTGCCAGCAGTTTATCGCTGGGGGCGGTTTATGGCTACACCTTC.

This clonotype came up a few times. The rearrangement links TRBV20-1 to TRBJ2-6; D unresolved. CDR1 and CDR2 (germline): DFQATT, SNEGSKA (reference sequence). The CDR3 length is 14 residues. The V end was cut by 4 bases, the J end by 4 bases, with 11 bases between. The chain's CDR3 is CSANPFFGANVLTF. CDR3 nucleotide sequence: TGCAGTGCTAACCCCTTTTTCGGGGCCAACGTCCTGACTTTC.

This clonotype was observed a few times. This chain links TRBV18 with TRBJ2-1; maybe TRBD2 (6 bases). CDR3 size: 13 residues. Germline V gene lookup returns CDR1 KGHSH and CDR2 LQKENI. The ends were cut back, 8 bases at V and 5 bases at J, with 13 bases in the middle. CDR3 DNA: TGTGCCAGCACCACGGGACTCCACAATGAGCAGTTCTTC. It is translated as CASTTGLHNEQFF.